These 27 T cell receptor beta chains share one sample of origin, sequenced in a study of HIV-infected patients and healthy controls. cDNA was made from about 510 ng RNA using alpha and beta constant primers. Alpha and beta chain libraries were made separately by chain-specific third strand synthesis with multiplexing indices. TCRdb called the 5' RACE reads again in MiXCR, with one record for every CDR3 protein. Found here are some 20,000 distinct CDR3 sequences, 12% of them singletons; the top ten hold 11%. All unsorted peripheral T cells were captured because whole blood was used without fractionation. Sequenced sample: blood. The receptors shown here come from an adult in good health.

The chain combines TRBV20-1 with TRBJ2-7; 7 bases map to TRBD2. This CDR3 contains 13 residues. CDR1 and CDR2 (germline): DFQATT, SNEGSKA (reference sequence). V trimming: 0 bases; J trimming: 3 bases; junction bases outside the gene matches: 2. This chain's CDR3 is CSARDPSGYEQYF. DNA of the CDR3: TGCAGTGCTAGAGATCCTAGCGGCTACGAGCAGTACTTC.

This clonotype is medium-sized. V gene TRBV4-3 combines with J gene TRBJ2-3, with TRBD2 identical over 11 bases. This CDR3 is 18 amino acids long. In germline, CDR1 is LGHNA, CDR2 YSLEER. The junction had 9 bases not matched to a gene; V was cut back by 2 bases and J by 2 bases. In nucleotides, the CDR3 is TGCGCCAGCAGCCAACGATATAGCGGGGGGGATTACACAGATACGCAGTATTTT. It yields the protein CASSQRYSGGDYTDTQYF.

This clonotype has a count of ten or more. The rearrangement joins TRBV13 to TRBJ2-5, with 8 bases fitting TRBD2. The CDR3 sequence is 15 residues long. J lost 7 bases, V lost 4 bases, and 11 bases had no gene match. Germline CDR1 PRHDT, CDR2 FYEKMQ (reference sequence). CDR3 protein: CASSSRAGAFGTQYF. The CDR3 nucleotides read TGTGCCAGCAGCTCCCGAGCGGGGGCCTTTGGGACCCAGTACTTC.

About this clonotype itself: This may be a read error, as it is one base from a much larger clone. The chain recombines TRBV7-2 with TRBJ2-1; D perhaps matches TRBD2 (6 bases). Germline assignment: CDR1 SGHTA and CDR2 FQGNSA. This CDR3 has 15 residues. This CDR3 reads CASSLVRQLRGEQLF. The CDR3 DNA reads as TGTGCCAGCAGCTTAGTTAGACAGCTGCGGGGTGAGCAGCTCTTC. The complete variable domain, with remaining parts taken from reference TRBV7-2 and TRBJ2-1, reads GAGVSQSPSNKVTEKGKDVELRCDPISGHTALYWYRQSLGQGLEFLIYFQGNSAPDKSGLPSDRFSAERTGGSVSTLTIQRTQQEDSAVYLCASSLVRQLRGEQLFGPGTRLTVL.

The rearrangement uses TRBV9 and TRBJ1-3; D is undetermined. The germline V and J ends were trimmed by 4 bases and 1 base, with 12 bases remaining between them. CDR3 size: 15 residues. Germline V CDR1 and CDR2: SGDLS, YYNGEE. The CDR3 nucleotides read TGTGCCAGCAGCCCCCAAAGATCTTCTGGAAACACCATATATTTT. Its translation is CASSPQRSSGNTIYF. Drawing the rest from reference TRBV9 and TRBJ1-3, the complete variable domain is DSGVTQTPKHLITATGQRVTLRCSPRSGDLSVYWYQQSLDQGLQFLIQYYNGEERAKGNILERFSAQQFPDLHSELNLSSLELGDSALYFCASSPQRSSGNTIYFGEGSWLTVV.

The chain recombines TRBV4-2 with TRBJ2-3, with 11 positions matching TRBD2. Germline-derived CDR1 and CDR2 are LGHNA and YNFKEQ. CDR3 length: 15 amino acids. V trimming: 3 bases; J trimming: 6 bases; junction bases outside the gene matches: 5. CDR3 region: CASSHRSGGADTQYF. The CDR3 DNA is TGTGCCAGCAGCCACCGTAGCGGGGGGGCGGATACGCAGTATTTT.

This clonotype came up many times. The chain has TRBV20-1 and TRBJ2-7; possible D gene TRBD2, 5 bases. V shed 6 bases and J shed 2 bases, with 14 bases lying between them. The germline gives CDR1 DFQATT, CDR2 SNEGSKA (reference sequence). The CDR3 runs to 13 residues. CDR3 loop: CSARRTDAYEQYF. The CDR3 DNA reads TGCAGTGCACGGAGGACGGACGCCTACGAGCAGTACTTC.

This clonotype is labeled medium-sized. The V and J genes are TRBV12-3 or TRBV12-4 and TRBJ2-5; no clear D. The CDR3 spans 11 residues. V was pared by 5 bases and J by 5 bases, with 6 bases between. CDR3 in amino acids: CASSQTETQYF. CDR3 nucleotides: TGTGCCAGCAGTCAAACGGAGACCCAGTACTTC.

This clonotype was seen ten or more times. This chain joins TRBV6-2 or TRBV6-3 and TRBJ2-1, with TRBD2 matching 8 bases. The V and J ends lost 2 bases and 4 bases, in that order; junction bases with no gene match: 10. Germline values: CDR1 MNHEY, CDR2 SVGEGT. The CDR3 has 17 residues. The CDR3 region has the DNA TGTGCCAGCAGTTACAGTGGTGTGCGGGGGGTATACAATGAGCAGTTCTTC. Translated, it gives CASSYSGVRGVYNEQFF.

This clonotype occurred many times. The rearrangement links TRBV12-3 or TRBV12-4 to TRBJ2-3; 7 nucleotides align to TRBD1. J gave up 0 bases and V 5 bases, and 5 bases lay outside the gene matches. The CDR3 consists of 15 residues. As DNA, the CDR3 is TGTGCCAGCAGTGAGACAGGGCGAAGCACAGATACGCAGTATTTT. The encoded protein is CASSETGRSTDTQYF.

The CDR3 spells CASTPWVLAGANVLTF. The CDR3 nucleotides are TGTGCCAGCACCCCCTGGGTACTGGCTGGGGCCAACGTCCTGACTTTC. The V and J genes are TRBV12-3 or TRBV12-4 and TRBJ2-6; D not resolved. The CDR3 is 16 residues long. With 7 bases removed from V and 2 bases from J, the gap between germline ends came to 15 bases.

Within the sample, this clonotype is medium-sized (0.01 to 0.1%). The chain employs TRBV7-9 and TRBJ1-1; D is undetermined. Germline loops: CDR1 SEHNR, CDR2 FQNEAQ (reference sequence). This CDR3 has 15 residues. Trimming stripped 1 base from V and 0 bases from J, with 9 bases between. The CDR3 reads CASSLVPAMNTEAFF. CDR3 nucleotides: TGTGCCAGCAGCTTAGTCCCAGCCATGAACACTGAAGCTTTCTTT.

The table lists this clonotype with many counts. The CDR3 DNA sequence: TGTGCCAGCAGCCTGGGCCCGAACAATGAGCAGTTCTTC. The encoded protein is CASSLGPNNEQFF. The gene calls are TRBV7-3 and TRBJ2-1; D unclear. V lost 5 bases, J lost 5 bases, and 10 bases lay in between. The CDR3 extends over 13 amino acids. The germline V gene has CDR1 SGHTA and CDR2 FQGTGA.

In DNA form, the CDR3 reads TGTGCCAGCAGCTTAGGCCGCGGGGGATCCAATCAGCCCCAGCATTTT. Translating gives CASSLGRGGSNQPQHF. This chain joins TRBV13 and TRBJ1-5; D is possibly TRBD1 (5 bases). The CDR3 has 16 amino acids. Per the germline V gene, CDR1 is PRHDT and CDR2 is FYEKMQ (reference sequence). V shed 0 bases and J shed 3 bases, with 12 bases lying between them. Looking up the rest from reference TRBV13 and TRBJ1-5 gives the full variable domain: AAGVIQSPRHLIKEKRETATLKCYPIPRHDTVYWYQQGPGQDPQFLISFYEKMQSDKGSIPDRFSAQQFSDYHSELNMSSLELGDSALYFCASSLGRGGSNQPQHFGDGTRLSIL.

This chain uses TRBV7-2 with TRBJ2-3; a weak D match, TRBD1 (6 bases). V lost 5 bases to trimming and J lost 5 bases, with 11 bases between them. Per the germline V gene, CDR1 is SGHTA and CDR2 is FQGNSA. The CDR3 extends over 13 amino acids. CDR3: CASSNTGRDTQYF. In DNA form, the CDR3 reads TGTGCCAGCAGCAATACAGGGAGAGATACGCAGTATTTT.

There are many counts of this clonotype. The V gene is TRBV27, the J gene TRBJ1-1, with 7 positions matching TRBD1. Germline assignment: CDR1 MNHEY and CDR2 SMNVEV (reference sequence). The CDR3 sequence is 14 residues long. With V trimmed by 3 bases and J by 3 bases, 4 bases remained unmatched. DNA for the CDR3: TGTGCCAGCAGTTTCGACAGGGCCCACACTGAAGCTTTCTTT. This sequence encodes CASSFDRAHTEAFF.

Relative to its sample, this clonotype is medium-sized. J is TRBJ2-7 and V is TRBV11-1; D ambiguous. V lost 5 bases, J lost 1 base, and 18 bases lay in between. In germline, CDR1 is SGHAT, CDR2 FQDESV (reference sequence). This CDR3 has 16 residues. In nucleotides, the CDR3 is TGTGCCAGCAGCCAAATTAAGACAACCCGTTCCTACGAGCAGTACTTC. This sequence encodes CASSQIKTTRSYEQYF.

Ten or more counts support this clonotype. The chain recombines TRBV27 with TRBJ2-1; D possibly corresponds to TRBD2 (5 bases). Germline assignment: CDR1 MNHEY and CDR2 SMNVEV (reference sequence). Trimming took 2 bases from V and 0 from J, leaving 11 bases between them. There are 16 residues in the CDR3. The CDR3 region has the DNA TGTGCCAGCAGTTTAGCGGGCCCCAGCTCCTACAATGAGCAGTTCTTC. Its translation is CASSLAGPSSYNEQFF.

Sample share makes this clonotype medium-sized. This chain connects TRBV9 to TRBJ2-3, with a weak D call TRBD2 (7 bases). This CDR3 comprises 15 residues. Germline V gene lookup returns CDR1 SGDLS and CDR2 YYNGEE. With 2 bases removed from V and 1 base from J, the gap between germline ends came to 11 bases. The CDR3 coding sequence is TGTGCCAGCAGCGTGGGGGGGCAGGGCACAGATACGCAGTATTTT. The encoded protein is CASSVGGQGTDTQYF.

This clonotype was seen repeatedly, ten times or more. The chain recombines TRBV20-1 with TRBJ1-6; maybe TRBD1 (5 bases). The V and J ends lost 6 bases and 10 bases respectively, with 16 bases between them. The CDR3 sequence is 13 residues long. The germline V gene has CDR1 DFQATT and CDR2 SNEGSKA (reference sequence). The CDR3 DNA reads TGCAGTGCCGCGGGGGTTCGTGACTCACCCCTCCACTTT. This translates into CSAAGVRDSPLHF.

The chain combines TRBV6-1 with TRBJ2-3; no clear D. CDR3 length equals 15 residues. Germline V CDR1 and CDR2: MNHNS, SASEGT. V lost 2 bases and J lost 3, with 12 bases in between. The CDR3 nucleotides are TGTGCCAGCAGTGAAATCGGTTTTGGAACAGATACGCAGTATTTT. It is translated as CASSEIGFGTDTQYF.

This clonotype has at least ten counts. This chain connects TRBV20-1 to TRBJ2-1; 8 nucleotides match TRBD2. Germline V gene sequence: CDR1 DFQATT, CDR2 SNEGSKA (reference sequence). The CDR3 spans 15 residues. J lost 6 bases, V lost 0 bases, and 7 bases had no gene match. This chain's CDR3 is CSARDPGGGRNEQFF. The DNA for the CDR3 is TGCAGTGCTAGAGATCCCGGGGGGGGCCGCAATGAGCAGTTCTTC.

J is TRBJ2-2 and V is TRBV3-1; 11 nucleotides match TRBD2. This CDR3 comprises 17 residues. V trimming: 4 bases; J trimming: 4 bases; junction bases outside the gene matches: 8. Germline V CDR1 and CDR2: LGHDT, YNNKEL (reference sequence). CDR3 in amino acids: CASSRFSGGAFTGELFF. In nucleotides, the CDR3 is TGTGCCAGCAGCCGCTTTAGCGGGGGGGCCTTCACCGGGGAGCTGTTTTTT.

This clonotype came up many times. The CDR3 sequence is CASRPVEFWANVLTF. In DNA form, the CDR3 reads TGTGCCAGCAGACCCGTCGAGTTCTGGGCCAACGTCCTGACTTTC. This chain joins TRBV6-5 and TRBJ2-6; D gene uncertain. Between the trimmed V and J ends, which lost 6 bases and 5 bases, there was a span of 14 bases. Germline values: CDR1 MNHEY, CDR2 SVGAGI. The CDR3 is made up of 15 amino acids.

This clonotype is categorized as medium-sized (0.01 to 0.1%). The chain combines TRBV5-1 with TRBJ2-7; 9 bases are shared with TRBD1. With 3 bases clipped from V and 2 bases from J, the junction kept 6 bases outside the gene matches. Per germline, CDR1 SGHRS and CDR2 YFSETQ. The CDR3 is 15 amino acids. CDR3 loop: CASSSRTGAAYEQYF. The CDR3 DNA reads as TGCGCCAGCAGCTCCCGGACAGGGGCGGCCTACGAGCAGTACTTC.

The CDR3 sequence is CASSRSNSNQPQHF. The CDR3 DNA follows: TGTGCCAGCAGTCGGAGCAATAGCAATCAGCCCCAGCATTTT. This chain connects TRBV6-2 or TRBV6-3 to TRBJ1-5; no definite D call. Germline CDR1 MNHEY, CDR2 SVGEGT. This CDR3 has 14 residues. V was clipped by 5 bases and J by 0 bases, with 8 bases between them.

This clonotype was recorded at least ten times. The V gene is TRBV28, the J gene TRBJ2-7; a weak D match, TRBD2 (6 bases). V was clipped by 3 bases and J by 5 bases, with 11 bases between them. Germline V gives CDR1 MDHEN, CDR2 SYDVKM. The CDR3 totals 13 residues. The CDR3 here is CASSLLSGDEQYF. The CDR3 DNA sequence: TGTGCCAGCAGTTTGCTTAGCGGAGACGAGCAGTACTTC.